The clone carrying this T cell receptor beta chain was recorded many times. Its target is not known. The 5'RACE template-switching step produced TCR cDNA and added a universal primer site and UMIs. TCRdb ran MiXCR on the 5' RACE reads and lists one entry per CDR3 protein. Among 50,000 or so distinct CDR3 sequences listed, approximately 7.7% were seen once. Per germline, CDR1 SQVTM and CDR2 ANQGSEA. The CDR3 has 14 amino acids. The V and J ends lost 2 bases and 4 bases, in that order; junction bases with no gene match: 7. These data are taken from a study of T cells after yellow fever vaccination. Overall study findings and caveats: By day 5 rather than day 15, the secondary response had peaked, though it was weaker.

The starting material was CD8+ T cells sorted from PBMCs, obtained on the day of the first yellow fever vaccination. This sequence originates from a man younger than 30 who received the YFV17D yellow fever vaccine. The chain recombines TRBV29-1 with TRBJ2-5; 7 bases agree with TRBD1. The CDR3 nucleotides read TGCAGCGTTGAACTGACAGGGTTTGGAGAGACCCAGTACTTC. Its translation is CSVELTGFGETQYF. The complete variable domain, with remaining parts taken from reference TRBV29-1 and TRBJ2-5, reads SAVISQKPSRDICQRGTSLTIQCQVDSQVTMMFWYRQQPGQSLTLIATANQGSEATYESGFVIDKFPISRPNLTFSTLTVSNMSPEDSSIYLCSVELTGFGETQYFGPGTRLLVL.